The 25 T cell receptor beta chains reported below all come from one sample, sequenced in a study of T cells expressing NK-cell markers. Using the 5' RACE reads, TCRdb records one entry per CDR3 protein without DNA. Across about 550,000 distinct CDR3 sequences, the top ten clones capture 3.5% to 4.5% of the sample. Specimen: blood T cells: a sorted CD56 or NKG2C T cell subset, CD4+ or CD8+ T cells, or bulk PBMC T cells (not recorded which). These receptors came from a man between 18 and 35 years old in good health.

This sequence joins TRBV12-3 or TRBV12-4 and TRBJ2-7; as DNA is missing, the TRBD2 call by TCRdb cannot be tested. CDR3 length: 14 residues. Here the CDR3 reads CASSRLGVAYEQYF.

The CDR3 loop reads CSALQTWNGRGDYGYTF. The chain joins TRBV29-1 to TRBJ1-2; TCRdb outputs TRBD1, but without DNA this stays unchecked. The CDR3 runs to 17 residues. Germline values: CDR1 SQVTM, CDR2 ANQGSEA. Full variable domain (rest looked up from reference TRBV29-1 and TRBJ1-2): SAVISQKPSRDICQRGTSLTIQCQVDSQVTMMFWYRQQPGQSLTLIATANQGSEATYESGFVIDKFPISRPNLTFSTLTVSNMSPEDSSIYLCSALQTWNGRGDYGYTFGSGTRLTVV.

This chain's CDR3 is CASSPRDRGLSPLHF. This rearrangement joins TRBV7-2 to TRBJ1-6; there is no DNA to check the TCRdb D call of TRBD1. Germline CDR1 reads SGHTA; CDR2 reads FQGNSA. This CDR3 contains 15 residues.

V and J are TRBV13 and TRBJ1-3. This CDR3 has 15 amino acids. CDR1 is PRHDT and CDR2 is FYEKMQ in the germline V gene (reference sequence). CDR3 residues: CASSLAALGGNTIYF. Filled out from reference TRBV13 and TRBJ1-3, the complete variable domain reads AAGVIQSPRHLIKEKRETATLKCYPIPRHDTVYWYQQGPGQDPQFLISFYEKMQSDKGSIPDRFSAQQFSDYHSELNMSSLELGDSALYFCASSLAALGGNTIYFGEGSWLTVV.

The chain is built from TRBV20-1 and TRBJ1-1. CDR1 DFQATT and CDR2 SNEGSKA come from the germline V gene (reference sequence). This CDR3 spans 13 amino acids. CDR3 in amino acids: CSAFTRQNTEAFF.

CDR3 loop: CSVEGQEGTVPYEQYF. This chain links TRBV29-1 with TRBJ2-7; the TRBD1 assignment by TCRdb is unverifiable without DNA. Germline CDR1 is SQVTM and CDR2 is ANQGSEA. The CDR3 contains 16 residues.

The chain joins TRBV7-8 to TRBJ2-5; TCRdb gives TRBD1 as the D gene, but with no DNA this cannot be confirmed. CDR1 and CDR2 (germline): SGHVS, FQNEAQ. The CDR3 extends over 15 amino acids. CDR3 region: CASSPRAGPRETQYF.

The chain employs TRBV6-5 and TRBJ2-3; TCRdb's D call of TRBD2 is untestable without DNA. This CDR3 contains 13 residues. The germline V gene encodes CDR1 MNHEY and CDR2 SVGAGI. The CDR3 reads CASRDSLSGTQYF.

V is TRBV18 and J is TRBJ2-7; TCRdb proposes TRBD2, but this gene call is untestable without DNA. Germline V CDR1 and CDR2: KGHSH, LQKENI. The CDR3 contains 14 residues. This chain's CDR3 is CASSPGGDRDEQYF.

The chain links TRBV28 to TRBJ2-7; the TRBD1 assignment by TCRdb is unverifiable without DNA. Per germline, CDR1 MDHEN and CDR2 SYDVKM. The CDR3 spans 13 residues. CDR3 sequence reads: CASSLSGIPEQYF. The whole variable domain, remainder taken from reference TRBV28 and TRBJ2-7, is DVKVTQSSRYLVKRTGEKVFLECVQDMDHENMFWYRQDPGLGLRLIYFSYDVKMKEKGDIPEGYSVSREKKERFSLILESASTNQTSMYLCASSLSGIPEQYFGPGTRLTVT.

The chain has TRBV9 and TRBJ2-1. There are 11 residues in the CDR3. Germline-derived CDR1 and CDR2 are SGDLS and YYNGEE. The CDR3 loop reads CASSVQHEQFF.

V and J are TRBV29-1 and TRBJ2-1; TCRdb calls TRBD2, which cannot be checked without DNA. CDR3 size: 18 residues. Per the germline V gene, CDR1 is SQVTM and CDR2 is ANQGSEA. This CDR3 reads CSVEGEASGSLWYNEQFF.

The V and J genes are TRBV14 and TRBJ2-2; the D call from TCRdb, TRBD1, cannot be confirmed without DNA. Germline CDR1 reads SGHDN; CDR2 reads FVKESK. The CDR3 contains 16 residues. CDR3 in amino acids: CASSQAPGRNTGELFF.

The CDR3 is CASSYSKNEQFF. V is TRBV6-6 and J is TRBJ2-1. CDR1 and CDR2 (germline): MNHNY, SVGAGI (reference sequence). The CDR3 spans 12 residues.

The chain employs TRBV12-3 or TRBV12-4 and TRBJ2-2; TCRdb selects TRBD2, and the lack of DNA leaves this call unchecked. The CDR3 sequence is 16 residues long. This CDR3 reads CASKGVASGSTGELFF.

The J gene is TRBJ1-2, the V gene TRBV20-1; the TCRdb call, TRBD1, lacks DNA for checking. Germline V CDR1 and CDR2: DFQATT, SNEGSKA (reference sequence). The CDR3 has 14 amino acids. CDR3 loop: CSAGGPDRGYGYTF.

The CDR3 reads CASMGQAGEQFF. The chain is built from TRBV12-3 or TRBV12-4 and TRBJ2-1; TCRdb's D call of TRBD1 is untestable without DNA. The CDR3 runs 12 residues.

This CDR3 reads CSGALLAGDTQYF. This rearrangement joins TRBV20-1 to TRBJ2-3; TCRdb names TRBD2, which stays unverified in the absence of DNA. This CDR3 is 13 amino acids long. The V gene's germline CDR1 is DFQATT and CDR2 SNEGSKA (reference sequence).

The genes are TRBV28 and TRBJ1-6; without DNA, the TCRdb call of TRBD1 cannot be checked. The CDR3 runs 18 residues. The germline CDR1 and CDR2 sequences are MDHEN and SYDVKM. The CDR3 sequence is CASRSFRDRGVVMSPLHF.

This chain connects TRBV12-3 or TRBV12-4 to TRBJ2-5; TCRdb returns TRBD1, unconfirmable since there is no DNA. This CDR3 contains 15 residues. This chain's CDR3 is CASSLYRNYQETQYF.

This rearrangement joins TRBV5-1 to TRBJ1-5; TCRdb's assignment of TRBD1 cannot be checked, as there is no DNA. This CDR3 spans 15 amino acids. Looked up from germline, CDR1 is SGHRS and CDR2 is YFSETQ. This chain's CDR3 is CASSPQGGSHQPQHF.

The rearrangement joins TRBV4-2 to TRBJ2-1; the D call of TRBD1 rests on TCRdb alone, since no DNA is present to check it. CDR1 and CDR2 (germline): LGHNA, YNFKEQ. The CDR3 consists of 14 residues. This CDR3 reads CASSQGQEYNEQFF.

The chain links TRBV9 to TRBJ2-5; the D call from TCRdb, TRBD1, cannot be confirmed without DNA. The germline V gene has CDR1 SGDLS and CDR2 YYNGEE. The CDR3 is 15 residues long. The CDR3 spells CASSDRTGGTETQYF.

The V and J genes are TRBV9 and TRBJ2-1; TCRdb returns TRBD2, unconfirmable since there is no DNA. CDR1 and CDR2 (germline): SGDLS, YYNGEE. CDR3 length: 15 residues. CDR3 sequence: CASSARTSGRYEQFF.

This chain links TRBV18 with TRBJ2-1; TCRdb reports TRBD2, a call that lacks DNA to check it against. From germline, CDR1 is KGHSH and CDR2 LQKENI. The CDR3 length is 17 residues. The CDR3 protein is CASSPPTSGIAYNEQFF.